This T cell receptor beta chain was captured in a study of CD8+ T cells in alopecia areata. cDNA prepared by RNA extraction and subsequent reverse transcription served as the template for sequencing. Produced via immunoSEQ multiplex PCR; TCRdb's table is partial and in-frame only. The data hold about 200,000 clones, with 58% observed a single time. Treatment: oral pan-JAK inhibitor, 5-10 mg twice daily. The sample holds a few counts of this clone. The V gene lost 5 bases and the J gene lost 6 bases, with 9 bases spanning the gap. Per germline, CDR1 DFQATT and CDR2 SNEGSKA (reference sequence). The CDR3 consists of 11 residues.

The chain links TRBV20-1 to TRBJ2-3, with D perhaps matching TRBD2 (5 bases). The input for sequencing was CD4+ T cells sorted from blood, taken at week 24, from a patient treated with tofacitinib. This sequence originates from a human donor with alopecia areata. This CDR3 reads CSAYPGDTQYF. In DNA form, the CDR3 reads TGCAGTGCTTACCCGGGGGATACGCAGTATTTT.